The clone carrying this TCR beta chain was seen repeatedly, ten times or more. Excluded were patients with other autoimmune diseases, uncontrolled infections, pregnancy or lactation. This entry comes from a study of Graves' ophthalmopathy and Graves' hyperthyroidism. On the study more broadly: Sampling took place at initial diagnosis, with peripheral blood obtained before any treatment.

The CDR3 sequence is 15 residues long. Germline lookup yields CDR1 MDHEN and CDR2 SYDVKM. Trimming took 3 bases from V and 6 from J; bases not matched to a gene: 4. Beta-chain TCR CDR3 regions were amplified from RNA transcripts. The authors performed first-round RT-PCR with HTBI primers and then a second-round multiplex PCR. TCRdb used MiXCR to reprocess the multiplex PCR reads, holding one entry per CDR3 protein. This table holds around 470,000 distinct CDR3 sequences, 14% found once. The sequenced sample consisted of blood. This TCR came from a woman aged 30 to 39 with Graves' ophthalmopathy. This chain links TRBV28 with TRBJ2-2; the match to TRBD1 covers 10 bases. CDR3 amino acids: CASSFRDRGPGELFF. The CDR3 DNA reads as TGTGCCAGCAGTTTCCGGGACAGGGGTCCCGGGGAGCTGTTTTTT.